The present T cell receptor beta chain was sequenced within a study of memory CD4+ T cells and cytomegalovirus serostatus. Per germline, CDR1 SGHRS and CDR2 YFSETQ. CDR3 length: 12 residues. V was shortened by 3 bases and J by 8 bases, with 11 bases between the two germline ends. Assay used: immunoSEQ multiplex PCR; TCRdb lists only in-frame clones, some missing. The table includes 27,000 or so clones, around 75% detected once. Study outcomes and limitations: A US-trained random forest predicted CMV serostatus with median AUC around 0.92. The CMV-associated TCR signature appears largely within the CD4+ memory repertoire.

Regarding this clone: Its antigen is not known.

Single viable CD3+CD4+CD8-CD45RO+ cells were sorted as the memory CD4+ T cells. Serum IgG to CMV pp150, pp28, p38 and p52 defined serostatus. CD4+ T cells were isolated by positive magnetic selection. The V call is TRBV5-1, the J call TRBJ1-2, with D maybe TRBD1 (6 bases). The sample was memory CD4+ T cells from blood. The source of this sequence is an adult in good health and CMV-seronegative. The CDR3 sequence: CASSSNRVGYTF. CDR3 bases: TGCGCCAGCAGCTCGAACAGGGTCGGCTACACCTTC. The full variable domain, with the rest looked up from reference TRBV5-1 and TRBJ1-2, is KAGVTQTPRYLIKTRGQQVTLSCSPISGHRSVSWYQQTPGQGLQFLFEYFSETQRNKGNFPGRFSGRQFSNSRSEMNVSTLELGDSALYLCASSSNRVGYTFGSGTRLTVV.